This TCR beta chain was profiled in a study of T-cell memory formation after mild COVID-19. Study observations and caveats: A second wave expanding day 15 to 37 was CD4+-biased; contracting clones were balanced.

Germline assignment: CDR1 SGHRS and CDR2 YFSETQ. This CDR3 is 16 amino acids long. Trimming left V 1 base short and J 2 bases short, with 14 bases between. Notes on this clonotype: The antigen is unknown.

The TCR alpha and TCR beta cDNA libraries, bearing sample barcodes and UMIs, were generated by 5'RACE using constant-segment primers. One entry per CDR3 protein, called by TCRdb with MiXCR from the 5' RACE reads. The sample consists of about 610,000 distinct CDR3 sequences, 17% of them appearing once. This chain uses TRBV5-1 with TRBJ2-3, with a tentative D call TRBD1 (7 bases). This TCR was recovered from an adult woman who had mild COVID-19 (a few samples of this study predate the infection). Cell type and time point are not known. Sequenced: PBMCs or a T cell subset sorted from them (not recorded which). DNA of the CDR3: TGCGCCAGCAGCTTGAAGGCAGGGGGACTCACAGATACGCAGTATTTT. Its translation is CASSLKAGGLTDTQYF. The full variable domain, rest sourced from reference TRBV5-1 and TRBJ2-3, is KAGVTQTPRYLIKTRGQQVTLSCSPISGHRSVSWYQQTPGQGLQFLFEYFSETQRNKGNFPGRFSGRQFSNSRSEMNVSTLELGDSALYLCASSLKAGGLTDTQYFGPGTRLTVL.